The entry below gives a single T cell receptor beta chain sequence along with its context. This record comes from a study of blood T cell repertoires in COVID-19. Overall study context: From T cells, B-cell-depleted T cells, or PBMCs came the material, which was cDNA or gDNA.

This CDR3 is 13 amino acids long. Trimming pared 1 base from V and 3 bases from J, leaving 7 bases between. CDR1 is LNHDA, CDR2 SQIVND, per germline (reference sequence). Using immunoSEQ multiplex PCR, the repertoire was profiled, and TCRdb retains in-frame clones only, with some absent. Of tens of thousands of clones in the sample, approximately 90% were seen once. The receptor was isolated from an older woman with active COVID-19. Source material: peripheral blood. The chain recombines TRBV19 with TRBJ2-7, with no clear D. The CDR3, as DNA: TGTGCCAGTAGTATAGGACTGTTCTACGAGCAGTACTTC. Amino acid sequence: CASSIGLFYEQYF. The whole variable domain, remainder taken from reference TRBV19 and TRBJ2-7, is DGGITQSPKYLFRKEGQNVTLSCEQNLNHDAMYWYRQDPGQGLRLIYYSQIVNDFQKGDIAEGYSVSREKKESFPLTVTSAQKNPTAFYLCASSIGLFYEQYFGPGTRLTVT.